What follows describes a single T cell receptor beta chain. Its antigen has not been determined. No base quality information exists; no much larger clone differs at one position. This entry is derived from a study of blood T cell repertoires in COVID-19 (dated by TCRdb to 2020 to 2022). Notes on the research overall: Samples from collaborators originated in the United States, Italy and Spain and spanned both the acute and convalescent phases of COVID-19. The prospective study material was composed of cDNA or gDNA derived from T cells, B-cell-depleted T cells, or PBMCs. Deeply sampled blood TCRbeta repertoires from subjects exposed to, actively infected with, or recovered from COVID-19 were included in the dataset. The repertoires were made available in a free public database intended to serve as a resource for research on the immune response to SARS-CoV-2. The samples were drawn from two sources: the first 160 participants of the ongoing ImmuneRACE study, and 1,000 to 1,500 subjects contributed by 6 global collaborators. The sample metadata nearly always contained a de-identified subject ID, COVID-19 status, age in years and sex. HLA class I and class II types, where available, came from metadata supplied by the sample provider rather than from assay-based typing. Paper-wide results and their limitations: The quantity of clinical and demographic metadata differed by source and by participant and was supplied without curation.

Whole blood was collected in K2EDTA tubes by collaborating institutions according to the institutions' own protocols. For TCRbeta analysis, collaborators shipped samples in one of three forms: frozen whole blood, isolated PBMCs, or DNA extracted from either of those sample types. TCRbeta CDR3 regions were amplified from genomic DNA by means of the immunoSEQ Assay, a bias-controlled multiplex PCR. The published analysis was carried out like this. The number of nucleated cells in each sample was estimated by amplification of reference gene primers within the assay. To quantify the absolute abundance of each unique TCRbeta CDR3 rearrangement, sequence reads were collapsed and filtered. For each sample, productive Simpson clonality was calculated as the square root of Simpson's diversity index over productive rearrangements. Held by TCRdb, this immuneACCESS table contains in-frame sequences only and omits some clones. Under half of the omission traces to an unresolved V gene where checked; the cause of the rest is unknown. The V and J calls and clone size are taken from that table; D and trimming were inferred from the DNA. For this sample the table gives about 120,000 clones, of which roughly nine tenths were detected only once. Of the sample, roughly 8% falls within the top ten clones.

From the cysteine through the phenylalanine, the CDR3 covers 13 amino acids. This entry keeps only the CDR3 DNA: 39 bases, framed from base 1. Reading the germline V gene gives CDR1 SGHTA and CDR2 FQGNSA. V and J are truncated by 3 bases and 6 bases respectively, leaving an intervening sequence of 8 bases. Sequenced: peripheral blood. The TCR was taken from a human donor in a cohort sampled during active COVID-19. The chain is assembled from TRBV7-2 and TRBJ2-2; no D segment can be confidently identified. For the CDR3, the sequence is CASSLGDSGELFF. The sequenced DNA: TGTGCCAGCAGCTTGGGTGACTCCGGGGAGCTGTTTTTT.